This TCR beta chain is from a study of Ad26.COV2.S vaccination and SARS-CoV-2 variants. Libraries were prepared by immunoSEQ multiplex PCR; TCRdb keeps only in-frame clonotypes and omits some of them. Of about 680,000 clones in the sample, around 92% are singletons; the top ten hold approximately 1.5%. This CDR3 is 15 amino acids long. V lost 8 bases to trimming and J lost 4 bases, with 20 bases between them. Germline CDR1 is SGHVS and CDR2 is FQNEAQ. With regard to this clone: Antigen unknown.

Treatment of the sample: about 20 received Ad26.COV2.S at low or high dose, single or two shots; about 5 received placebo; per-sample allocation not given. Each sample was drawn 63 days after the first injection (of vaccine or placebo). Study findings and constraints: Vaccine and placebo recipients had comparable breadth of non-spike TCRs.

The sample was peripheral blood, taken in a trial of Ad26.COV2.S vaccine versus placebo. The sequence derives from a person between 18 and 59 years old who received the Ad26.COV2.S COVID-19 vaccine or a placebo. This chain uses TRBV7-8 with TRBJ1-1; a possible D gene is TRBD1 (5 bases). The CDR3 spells CASHGEAPGGTEAFF. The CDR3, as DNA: TGTGCCAGCCACGGGGAGGCCCCGGGGGGCACTGAAGCTTTCTTT. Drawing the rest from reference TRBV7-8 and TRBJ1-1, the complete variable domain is GAGVSQSPRYKVAKRGQDVALRCDPISGHVSLFWYQQALGQGPEFLTYFQNEAQLDKSGLPSDRFFAERPEGSVSTLKIQRTQQEDSAVYLCASHGEAPGGTEAFFGQGTRLTVV.